This entry lists 13 T cell receptor beta chains sequenced from one sample in a study of T cell responses to AZD1222 COVID-19 vaccine. Measured with immunoSEQ multiplex PCR; TCRdb has only the in-frame clones, and not every one. This sample carries 190,000 or so clones, roughly nine tenths of them seen once, and the ten largest clones take around 3.5%. This material consisted of peripheral blood, taken 28 days after the second AZD1222 dose. Every receptor here comes from an adult who received the AZD1222 COVID-19 vaccine.

The chain is built from TRBV20-1 and TRBJ2-7; D may be TRBD1 (6 bases). Germline V gene lookup returns CDR1 DFQATT and CDR2 SNEGSKA (reference sequence). This CDR3 contains 16 residues. The V and J ends lost 3 bases and 4 bases respectively, with 22 bases between them. This CDR3 reads CSASGDPVPRGYEQYF. The CDR3, as DNA: TGCAGTGCTAGTGGGGACCCAGTCCCAAGGGGGTACGAGCAGTACTTC.

V gene TRBV6-1 combines with J gene TRBJ2-6, with D possibly being TRBD2 (6 bases). Germline V gene data show CDR1 as MNHNS and CDR2 as SASEGT. The CDR3 has 20 amino acids. Trimming pared 0 bases from V and 0 bases from J, leaving 18 bases between. CDR3 bases: TGTGCCAGCAGTGAAGCCTTCTATGGGACTCTGAGCTCTGGGGCCAACGTCCTGACTTTC. Its translation: CASSEAFYGTLSSGANVLTF.

This chain's CDR3 is CASSLNGFISNQPQHF. CDR3 bases: TGTGCCAGCAGTTTAAACGGTTTCATTAGCAATCAGCCCCAGCATTTT. The chain has TRBV28 and TRBJ1-5; D is unclear. The CDR3 has 16 residues. V shed 2 bases and J shed 0 bases, with 11 bases lying between them. Germline-derived CDR1 and CDR2 are MDHEN and SYDVKM.

This chain uses TRBV6-4 with TRBJ1-2; the D gene is possibly TRBD1 (5 bases). Trimming took 6 bases from V and 1 from J, leaving 12 bases between them. CDR3 length equals 14 residues. Germline-derived CDR1 and CDR2 are MRHNA and SNTAGT. The CDR3 DNA reads as TGTGCCAGCAGCCCGGGGGGAAATAACTATGGCTACACCTTC. This sequence encodes CASSPGGNNYGYTF.

This clone was counted a single time. The chain links TRBV11-2 to TRBJ2-7; no reliable D call. Germline CDR1 SGHAT, CDR2 FQNNGV. The germline V and J ends were trimmed by 0 bases and 9 bases, with 21 bases remaining between them. The length of the CDR3 is 16 residues. CDR3: CASSLEASLQMVPQYF. The CDR3 nucleotides are TGTGCCAGCAGCTTAGAAGCCTCGTTACAGATGGTTCCGCAGTACTTC.

CDR3 region: CSVEEAHRGRTYNEQFF. The DNA of the CDR3 is TGCAGCGTTGAAGAAGCACACAGGGGTCGAACCTACAATGAGCAGTTCTTC. The chain recombines TRBV29-1 with TRBJ2-1; the match to TRBD1 covers 7 bases. V shed 0 bases and J 2 bases; nucleotides not matched to a gene: 10. Germline V lookup: CDR1 SQVTM, CDR2 ANQGSEA. The CDR3 has 17 residues.

Only one count was recorded for this clone. The chain links TRBV5-6 to TRBJ2-3; 9 positions agree with TRBD2. The germline gives CDR1 SGHDT, CDR2 YYEEEE. After removal of 4 bases from V and 2 bases from J, the junction contained 5 bases not matched to a gene. This CDR3 is 15 amino acids long. The CDR3 is CASSRLADSTDTQYF. The CDR3 nucleotides read TGTGCCAGCAGCCGACTAGCGGACTCCACAGATACGCAGTATTTT.

V is TRBV30 and J is TRBJ1-5, with a weak D call TRBD1 (5 bases). The ends were cut back, 2 bases at V and 5 bases at J, with 13 bases in the middle. The CDR3 has 14 amino acids. CDR1 GTSNPN and CDR2 SVGIG come from the germline V gene (reference sequence). CDR3 loop: CAWSLPGLDQPQHF. CDR3 DNA: TGTGCCTGGAGTCTTCCGGGACTTGATCAGCCCCAGCATTTT.

The chain joins TRBV28 to TRBJ1-4; D gene uncertain. V lost 4 bases, J lost 7 bases, and 13 bases lay in between. The length of the CDR3 is 14 residues. Germline assignment: CDR1 MDHEN and CDR2 SYDVKM. This chain's CDR3 is CASSSGYLGEKLFF. For the CDR3, the DNA is TGTGCCAGCAGTTCCGGGTATTTGGGTGAAAAACTGTTTTTT.

This clone is a singleton in its sample. The chain couples TRBV11-2 to TRBJ2-2; 8 positions agree with TRBD1. The CDR3 length is 15 residues. Germline values: CDR1 SGHAT, CDR2 FQNNGV. The trim removed 5 bases at V and 4 bases at J, leaving 6 bases unmatched. The CDR3 DNA reads TGTGCCAGCAGCGTTGACAGGGGTCCCACCGGGGAGCTGTTTTTT. It is translated as CASSVDRGPTGELFF.

This chain links TRBV25-1 with TRBJ1-2; 9 bases match TRBD1. V shed 4 bases, J shed 8 bases, and the junction held 11 bases outside the gene matches. The CDR3 extends over 15 amino acids. CDR1 and CDR2 (germline): MGHDK, SYGVNS. CDR3 sequence reads: CASSATGGIGEGYTF. The DNA of the CDR3 is TGTGCCAGCAGTGCGACAGGGGGGATTGGGGAAGGCTACACCTTC.

The chain has TRBV4-1 and TRBJ2-1, with 8 positions matching TRBD2. The germline gives CDR1 MGHRA, CDR2 YSYEKL. V shed 0 bases, J shed 10 bases, and the junction held 11 bases outside the gene matches. This CDR3 is built from 16 residues. The CDR3 nucleotides are TGCGCCAGCAGCCAAGACCCCGGGACCTCGGGAGGGGAGCAGTTCTTC. It is translated as CASSQDPGTSGGEQFF.

This chain uses TRBV29-1 with TRBJ1-4; a weak D match, TRBD1 (5 bases). Trimming pared 7 bases from V and 4 bases from J, leaving 19 bases between. This CDR3 has 15 residues. In germline, CDR1 is SQVTM, CDR2 ANQGSEA. Here the CDR3 reads CSAVGDLGFNEKLFF. The CDR3 DNA reads as TGCAGCGCTGTCGGGGACCTGGGGTTTAATGAAAAACTGTTTTTT. Full variable domain (missing parts from reference TRBV29-1 and TRBJ1-4): SAVISQKPSRDICQRGTSLTIQCQVDSQVTMMFWYRQQPGQSLTLIATANQGSEATYESGFVIDKFPISRPNLTFSTLTVSNMSPEDSSIYLCSAVGDLGFNEKLFFGSGTQLSVL.